Included here is one TCR beta chain sequence, with context. Antigen unknown. Profiling relied on immunoSEQ multiplex PCR, and the TCRdb table lists in-frame clones only, not all of them. The sample lists 55,000 to 70,000 clones, around 83% occurring once. These data are taken from a study of OX40 agonist ivuxolimab in advanced cancers. Background on the study: The treatment was a fully human IgG2 OX40 agonist, ivuxolimab. Each dose-escalation patient presented with hepatocellular carcinoma, melanoma, renal cell or head and neck cancer. Findings of the study overall: Average numbers of expanded clones were greater in CD8+ T cells than in CD4+. Still undetermined is the antigen specificity of the expanded peripheral T cells.

Germline CDR1 is MNHNY and CDR2 is SVGAGI (reference sequence). V was clipped by 6 bases and J by 9 bases; unmatched bases: 17. This CDR3 region has 16 residues. The chain uses TRBV6-6 and TRBJ2-1; TRBD1 agrees at 7 bases. The sample consisted of CD4+ or CD8+ T cells sorted from blood, taken in a trial of the OX40 agonist ivuxolimab. The receptor comes from an adult with an advanced solid tumor such as melanoma, head and neck, liver or kidney cancer. The CDR3 DNA reads as TGTGCCAGCAGCCACTCGGGAAGGGGGCGGATCAGTGAGCAGTTCTTC. It codes for CASSHSGRGRISEQFF.